The TCR beta chain under discussion was sequenced for a study of regulatory T cells in long-lasting Graves disease. V was clipped by 4 bases and J by 6 bases, with 15 bases between them. Germline V gene lookup returns CDR1 KGHDR and CDR2 SFDVKD. This CDR3 has 15 residues. With iRepertoire HTBI primers and Arm-PCR of CDR3 regions, TCR beta libraries were built. TCRdb re-called the multiplex PCR reads through MiXCR, storing one row per CDR3 protein. The sample records under 450,000 distinct CDR3 sequences, roughly 25% being singletons. This clonotype was seen only a few times. Its antigen is undetermined. Overall study findings and caveats: For persistent Graves' patients, TCR diversity was lower than for newly diagnosed ones.

Specified time point: persistent/refractory GD, antithyroid drugs over 5 years with positive TRAb. Isolated PBMC RNA provided the starting material for the TCR library. Graves' disease was diagnosed by American Thyroid Association guidelines. This clonotype was sampled from a woman aged 40 to 50 with Graves disease. The rearrangement links TRBV24-1 to TRBJ2-4; TRBD1 is a possible D gene (5 bases). Here the sequenced sample was peripheral blood mononuclear cells (PBMCs), taken when the disease was refractory, from a patient treated with antithyroid drugs. The CDR3 DNA is TGTGCCACCAGTGAGAAAGGGGCCAGCCGAAACATTCAGTACTTC. Its translation: CATSEKGASRNIQYF.